The sequence of this T cell receptor beta chain was determined in a study of blood T cell repertoires in COVID-19. The data were produced by immunoSEQ multiplex PCR, yet TCRdb's version contains in-frame clones alone and is incomplete. The sample has approximately 230,000 clones, 87% seen once. V lost 4 bases to trimming and J lost 6 bases, with 15 bases between them. There are 14 residues in the CDR3. The germline gives CDR1 SGHRS, CDR2 YFSETQ. The source of this sequence is a man aged 18-30 years with active or convalescent COVID-19. Sequencing was done on a sample of peripheral blood. The genes are TRBV5-1 and TRBJ2-3; possible D gene TRBD2, 6 bases. The CDR3 DNA follows: TGCGCCAGCAGCCCCGGACTAACCATCGATACGCAGTATTTT. It is translated as CASSPGLTIDTQYF.